The 24 T cell receptor beta chains given below trace back to one sample, sequenced in a study of CD8+ T cells in alopecia areata. TCR sequencing used cDNA made by reverse transcription of extracted RNA. The table came from immunoSEQ multiplex PCR; TCRdb's copy has only in-frame clones and leaves some out. The repertoire holds 140,000 to 150,000 clones, around half seen once, with more than 15% in the top ten. This sample's treatment: oral pan-JAK inhibitor, 5-10 mg twice daily. The input for sequencing was CD8+ T cells sorted from blood, taken at week 4, from a patient treated with tofacitinib. The receptor source for this set is a human donor with alopecia areata.

V gene TRBV30 combines with J gene TRBJ2-1; D perhaps matches TRBD1 (6 bases). Germline-derived CDR1 and CDR2 are GTSNPN and SVGIG (reference sequence). CDR3 length: 15 residues. Trimming removed 5 bases at V and 8 bases at J, with 22 bases between. Here the CDR3 reads CAWSPGVLSGDEQFF. Here the CDR3 DNA reads TGTGCCTGGTCGCCAGGGGTACTCTCAGGCGATGAGCAGTTCTTC.

The chain joins TRBV5-1 to TRBJ1-4; the D is unclear. The CDR3 length is 16 residues. The V and J ends lost 0 bases and 3 bases respectively, with 12 bases between them. The germline V gene has CDR1 SGHRS and CDR2 YFSETQ. The chain's CDR3 is CASSLEGGTSNEKLFF. CDR3 DNA: TGCGCCAGCAGCTTGGAGGGAGGAACATCTAATGAAAAACTGTTTTTT. The variable domain in full, with the rest retrieved from reference TRBV5-1 and TRBJ1-4, is KAGVTQTPRYLIKTRGQQVTLSCSPISGHRSVSWYQQTPGQGLQFLFEYFSETQRNKGNFPGRFSGRQFSNSRSEMNVSTLELGDSALYLCASSLEGGTSNEKLFFGSGTQLSVL.

This chain joins TRBV7-6 and TRBJ2-3; 7 positions match TRBD2. The junction had 11 bases not matched to a gene; V was cut back by 3 bases and J by 2 bases. The germline CDR1 and CDR2 sequences are SGHVS and FNYEAQ. This CDR3 region has 17 residues. The CDR3 bases are TGTGCCAGCAGCTTGAACAGAGCGGGGTGGGACACAGATACGCAGTATTTT. This gives the protein CASSLNRAGWDTDTQYF.

V and J are TRBV25-1 and TRBJ2-7; no clear D. Germline V gives CDR1 MGHDK, CDR2 SYGVNS. This CDR3 has 13 residues. Trimming stripped 5 bases from V and 2 bases from J, with 10 bases between. The CDR3 here is CASSTTATYEQYF. In DNA, the CDR3 is TGTGCCAGCAGTACTACAGCGACCTACGAGCAGTACTTC.

V and J are TRBV29-1 and TRBJ2-7; D is unresolved. Germline lookup yields CDR1 SQVTM and CDR2 ANQGSEA. Trimming removed 4 bases at V and 2 bases at J, with 9 bases between. This CDR3 has 12 residues. The CDR3 loop reads CSVVWETYEQYF. The CDR3 DNA follows: TGCAGCGTTGTGTGGGAAACCTACGAGCAGTACTTC.

The chain carries TRBV5-1 and TRBJ2-2; 8 nucleotides align to TRBD2. The junction had 7 bases not matched to a gene; V was cut back by 2 bases and J by 4 bases. From germline, CDR1 is SGHRS and CDR2 YFSETQ. CDR3 size: 16 residues. This CDR3 is CASSFWSGGTTGELFF. The CDR3 coding sequence is TGCGCCAGCAGCTTTTGGAGCGGGGGTACCACCGGGGAGCTGTTTTTT.

The V and J genes are TRBV30 and TRBJ2-7; D tentatively reads TRBD1 or TRBD2 (5 bases each). With 1 base removed from V and 4 bases from J, the gap between germline ends came to 14 bases. The CDR3 consists of 14 residues. The germline V gene has CDR1 GTSNPN and CDR2 SVGIG (reference sequence). In DNA form, the CDR3 reads TGTGCCTGGAGTGCGGCCCCGGGGCTATACGAGCAGTACTTC. Its translation: CAWSAAPGLYEQYF.

The J gene is TRBJ1-4, the V gene TRBV27; D is possibly TRBD1 (5 bases). V lost 3 bases and J 10 bases, leaving 9 bases between the germline ends. Germline assignment: CDR1 MNHEY and CDR2 SMNVEV (reference sequence). The CDR3 extends over 12 amino acids. Here the CDR3 DNA reads TGTGCCAGCAGTTTGGGCGGGGGAAAACTGTTTTTT. This encodes CASSLGGGKLFF.

This chain connects TRBV7-9 to TRBJ1-5, with TRBD1 matching 7 bases. The germline CDR1 and CDR2 sequences are SEHNR and FQNEAQ (reference sequence). The CDR3 loop spans 15 amino acids. The trim removed 5 bases at V and 0 bases at J, leaving 4 bases unmatched. CDR3 coding DNA: TGTGCCAGCAGCATCGGGACAGATAGCAATCAGCCCCAGCATTTT. Translation gives CASSIGTDSNQPQHF. Combining the CDR3 with reference TRBV7-9 and TRBJ1-5 gives the whole variable domain DTGVSQNPRHKITKRGQNVTFRCDPISEHNRLYWYRQTLGQGPEFLTYFQNEAQLEKSRLLSDRFSAERPKGSFSTLEIQRTEQGDSAMYLCASSIGTDSNQPQHFGDGTRLSIL.

The chain is built from TRBV14 and TRBJ2-6; no definite D call. V lost 3 bases and J 1 base, leaving 4 bases between the germline ends. CDR3 length: 14 residues. Germline CDR1 reads SGHDN; CDR2 reads FVKESK. CDR3 protein: CASSHESGANVLTF. The CDR3 DNA sequence: TGTGCCAGCAGCCATGAGTCTGGGGCCAACGTCCTGACTTTC.

The rearrangement joins TRBV6-1 to TRBJ2-7, with D unclear. Germline lookup yields CDR1 MNHNS and CDR2 SASEGT. The CDR3 consists of 14 residues. V gave up 1 base and J gave up 3 bases, with 10 bases separating them. CDR3 sequence reads: CASSEEGRNYEQYF. Here the CDR3 DNA reads TGTGCCAGCAGTGAAGAAGGACGGAACTACGAGCAGTACTTC.

The chain recombines TRBV7-9 with TRBJ1-1; 7 positions match TRBD1. The ends lost 4 bases at V and 8 bases at J; junction bases unmatched: 4. The CDR3 loop spans 12 amino acids. CDR1 SEHNR and CDR2 FQNEAQ come from the germline V gene (reference sequence). The CDR3 DNA sequence: TGTGCCAGCAGCTACGGGGACAGAGAAGCTTTCTTT. Its translation is CASSYGDREAFF. Combining the CDR3 with reference TRBV7-9 and TRBJ1-1 gives the whole variable domain DTGVSQNPRHKITKRGQNVTFRCDPISEHNRLYWYRQTLGQGPEFLTYFQNEAQLEKSRLLSDRFSAERPKGSFSTLEIQRTEQGDSAMYLCASSYGDREAFFGQGTRLTVV.

The chain has TRBV11-2 and TRBJ2-3; D remains unclear. CDR1 and CDR2 (germline): SGHAT, FQNNGV. V lost 0 bases, J lost 8 bases, and 6 bases lay in between. The CDR3 length is 12 residues. The CDR3 loop is CASSLDKVTQYF. The DNA for the CDR3 is TGTGCCAGCAGCTTAGACAAGGTTACGCAGTATTTT.

This clone was picked up a small number of times. V and J are TRBV7-2 and TRBJ2-7; D is unclear. Trimming left V 5 bases short and J 5 bases short, with 16 bases between. The CDR3 contains 14 residues. The germline gives CDR1 SGHTA, CDR2 FQGNSA. The CDR3 loop reads CASSRYVGFDEQYF. DNA for the CDR3: TGTGCCAGCAGCCGTTACGTGGGATTCGACGAGCAGTACTTC. The variable domain in full, with the rest retrieved from reference TRBV7-2 and TRBJ2-7, is GAGVSQSPSNKVTEKGKDVELRCDPISGHTALYWYRQSLGQGLEFLIYFQGNSAPDKSGLPSDRFSAERTGGSVSTLTIQRTQQEDSAVYLCASSRYVGFDEQYFGPGTRLTVT.

This clone appeared a few times. The chain recombines TRBV10-3 with TRBJ2-7; 12 positions agree with TRBD1. Germline-derived CDR1 and CDR2 are ENHRY and SYGVKD. CDR3 size: 15 residues. V lost 6 bases and J lost 3; bases outside the gene matches: 6. CDR3 amino acids: CAISPGTGGLYEQYF. The CDR3 DNA reads as TGTGCCATCAGCCCCGGGACAGGGGGCCTCTACGAGCAGTACTTC.

CDR3 loop: CASSSTGRDSNSPLHF. CDR3 bases: TGTGCCAGCAGCTCGACGGGCCGGGACTCTAATTCACCCCTCCACTTT. This rearrangement joins TRBV2 to TRBJ1-6, with a tentative D call TRBD1 (5 bases). Trimming cost V 6 bases and J 6 bases, with 18 bases left between them. The CDR3 is 16 amino acids. Germline lookup yields CDR1 SNHLY and CDR2 FYNNEI. The full variable domain, with the rest looked up from reference TRBV2 and TRBJ1-6, is EPEVTQTPSHQVTQMGQEVILRCVPISNHLYFYWYRQILGQKVEFLVSFYNNEISEKSEIFDDQFSVERPDGSNFTLKIRSTKLEDSAMYFCASSSTGRDSNSPLHFGNGTRLTVT.

This sequence joins TRBV6-6 and TRBJ2-7; TRBD1 might be the D (5 bases). The CDR3 sequence is 14 residues long. With 5 bases removed from V and 3 bases from J, the gap between germline ends came to 14 bases. Germline values: CDR1 MNHNY, CDR2 SVGAGI (reference sequence). CDR3 sequence reads: CASSKDMRIYEQYF. Written as DNA, the CDR3 is TGTGCCAGCAGTAAGGACATGAGAATCTACGAGCAGTACTTC.

The chain links TRBV7-9 to TRBJ1-2; D may be TRBD1 (5 bases). This CDR3 has 13 residues. Germline CDR1 SEHNR, CDR2 FQNEAQ (reference sequence). Trimming left V 7 bases short and J 7 bases short, with 16 bases between. CDR3 DNA sequence: TGTGCCAGCAACAATGGGGGTCGGAGTGGCTACACCTTC. It yields the protein CASNNGGRSGYTF.

This clone has a single count. V is TRBV9 and J is TRBJ2-5; possibly TRBD2 for D (6 bases). The germline V gene has CDR1 SGDLS and CDR2 YYNGEE. Trimming left V 4 bases short and J 4 bases short, with 14 bases between. The CDR3 has 14 amino acids. CDR3 loop: CASSLGKEGETQYF. For the CDR3, the DNA is TGTGCCAGCAGCCTCGGCAAGGAGGGAGAGACCCAGTACTTC.

J is TRBJ2-1 and V is TRBV2, with a possible D match to TRBD1 (5 bases). Trimming left V 11 bases short and J 5 bases short, with 16 bases between. The CDR3 extends over 13 amino acids. Germline V gives CDR1 SNHLY, CDR2 FYNNEI. The CDR3 DNA follows: TGTGCCGGCCTGGGGCAGACAGACAATGAGCAGTTCTTC. It specifies CAGLGQTDNEQFF. The full variable domain, rest sourced from reference TRBV2 and TRBJ2-1, is EPEVTQTPSHQVTQMGQEVILRCVPISNHLYFYWYRQILGQKVEFLVSFYNNEISEKSEIFDDQFSVERPDGSNFTLKIRSTKLEDSAMYFCAGLGQTDNEQFFGPGTRLTVL.

This chain connects TRBV6-5 to TRBJ2-5, with TRBD2 matching 7 bases. Looked up from germline, CDR1 is MNHEY and CDR2 is SVGAGI. This CDR3 has 12 residues. Trimming took 6 bases from V and 5 from J; bases not matched to a gene: 3. The CDR3 nucleotides read TGTGCCAGCAGGGCGGGGGTGGAGACCCAGTACTTC. Its protein is CASRAGVETQYF.

This chain links TRBV4-1 with TRBJ1-2; a possible D gene is TRBD1 (5 bases). Trimming stripped 0 bases from V and 8 bases from J, with 13 bases between. The CDR3 spans 14 residues. From germline, CDR1 is MGHRA and CDR2 YSYEKL. CDR3 coding DNA: TGCGCCAGCAGCCAAGATAAGGAGTGGGGGGGCTACACCTTC. Its protein is CASSQDKEWGGYTF.

This clone was observed a handful of times. The chain is built from TRBV27 and TRBJ1-6; D may be TRBD1 (5 bases). Per germline, CDR1 MNHEY and CDR2 SMNVEV (reference sequence). Trimming removed 3 bases at V and 6 bases at J, with 9 bases between. The CDR3 covers 14 residues. CDR3: CASSFPRVNSPLHF. The CDR3, as DNA: TGTGCCAGCAGTTTCCCCAGGGTTAATTCACCCCTCCACTTT.

This clone was seen a handful of times. The CDR3 protein is CASSDGEQGGEKLFF. CDR3 nucleotides: TGTGCCAGCAGCGATGGGGAACAGGGTGGAGAAAAACTGTTTTTT. The V call is TRBV9, the J call TRBJ1-4; D is possibly TRBD1 (6 bases). Germline-derived CDR1 and CDR2 are SGDLS and YYNGEE. V lost 3 bases and J 8 bases, leaving 17 bases between the germline ends. The CDR3 contains 15 residues.